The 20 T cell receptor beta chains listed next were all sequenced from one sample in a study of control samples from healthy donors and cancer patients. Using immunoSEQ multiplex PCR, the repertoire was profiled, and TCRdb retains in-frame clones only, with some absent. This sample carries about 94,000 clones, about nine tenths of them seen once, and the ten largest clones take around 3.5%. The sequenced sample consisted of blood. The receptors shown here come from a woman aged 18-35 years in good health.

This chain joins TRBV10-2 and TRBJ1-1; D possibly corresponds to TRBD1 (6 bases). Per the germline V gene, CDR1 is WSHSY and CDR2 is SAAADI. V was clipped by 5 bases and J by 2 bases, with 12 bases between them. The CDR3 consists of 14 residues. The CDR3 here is CASSLSGGNTEAFF. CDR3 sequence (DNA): TGCGCCAGCAGTTTATCCGGGGGCAACACTGAAGCTTTCTTT.

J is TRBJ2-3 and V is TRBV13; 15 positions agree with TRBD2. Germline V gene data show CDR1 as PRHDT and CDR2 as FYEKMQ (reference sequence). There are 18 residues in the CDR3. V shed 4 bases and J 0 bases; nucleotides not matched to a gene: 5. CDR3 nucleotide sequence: TGTGCCAGCAGCTCAGGACTAGCGGGGGGGCCTAGCACAGATACGCAGTATTTT. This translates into CASSSGLAGGPSTDTQYF.

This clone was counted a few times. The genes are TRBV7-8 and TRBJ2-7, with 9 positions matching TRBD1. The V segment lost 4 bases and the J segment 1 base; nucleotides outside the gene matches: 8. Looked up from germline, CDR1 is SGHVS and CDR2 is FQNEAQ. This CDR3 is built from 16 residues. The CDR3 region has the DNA TGTGCCAGCAGCTCGAAAACCGGGACAGGGTCCTACGAGCAGTACTTC. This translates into CASSSKTGTGSYEQYF.

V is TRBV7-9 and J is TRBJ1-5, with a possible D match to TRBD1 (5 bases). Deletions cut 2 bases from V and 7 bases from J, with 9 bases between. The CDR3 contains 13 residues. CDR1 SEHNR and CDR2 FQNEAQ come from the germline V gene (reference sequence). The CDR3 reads CASSLYWGQPQHF. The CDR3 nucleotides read TGTGCCAGCAGCTTATATTGGGGGCAGCCCCAGCATTTT.

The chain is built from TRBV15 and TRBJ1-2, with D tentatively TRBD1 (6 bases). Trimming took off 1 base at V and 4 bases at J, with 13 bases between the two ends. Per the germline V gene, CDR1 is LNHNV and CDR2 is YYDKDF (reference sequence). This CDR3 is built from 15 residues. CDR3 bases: TGTGCCACCAGCAGAGTAGTTGGGGGGCCCTATGGCTACACCTTC. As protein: CATSRVVGGPYGYTF. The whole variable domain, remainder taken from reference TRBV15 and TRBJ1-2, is DAMVIQNPRYQVTQFGKPVTLSCSQTLNHNVMYWYQQKSSQAPKLLFHYYDKDFNNEADTPDNFQSRRPNTSFCFLDIRSPGLGDTAMYLCATSRVVGGPYGYTFGSGTRLTVV.

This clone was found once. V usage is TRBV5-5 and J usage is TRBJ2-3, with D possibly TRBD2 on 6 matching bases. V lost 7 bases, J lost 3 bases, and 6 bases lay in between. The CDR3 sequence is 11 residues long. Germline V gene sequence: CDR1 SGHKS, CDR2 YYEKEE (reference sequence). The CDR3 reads CASGGTDTQYF. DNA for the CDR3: TGTGCCAGCGGAGGGACAGATACGCAGTATTTT.

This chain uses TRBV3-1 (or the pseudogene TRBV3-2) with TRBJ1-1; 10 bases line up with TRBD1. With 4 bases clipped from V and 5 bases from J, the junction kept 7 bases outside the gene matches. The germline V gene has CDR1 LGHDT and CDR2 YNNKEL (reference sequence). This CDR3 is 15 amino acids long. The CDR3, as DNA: TGTGCCAGCAGCCCAATCGGGACAGGGGCGACTGAAGCTTTCTTT. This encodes CASSPIGTGATEAFF.

The DNA of the CDR3 is TGTGCCAGCAGTGCCCAGGGTCGGGAAGCTAACTATGGCTACACCTTC. It yields the protein CASSAQGREANYGYTF. The V and J genes are TRBV2 and TRBJ1-2; TRBD1 might be the D (5 bases). The CDR3 has 16 amino acids. V shed 4 bases and J shed 0 bases, with 15 bases lying between them. Germline V gene lookup returns CDR1 SNHLY and CDR2 FYNNEI.

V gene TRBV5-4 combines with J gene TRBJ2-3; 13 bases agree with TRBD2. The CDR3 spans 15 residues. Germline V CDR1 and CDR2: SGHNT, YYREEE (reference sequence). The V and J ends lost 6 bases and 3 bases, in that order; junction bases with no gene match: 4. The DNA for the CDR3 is TGTGCCAGCAAACTAGCGGGGGGGCCTACAGATACGCAGTATTTT. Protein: CASKLAGGPTDTQYF.

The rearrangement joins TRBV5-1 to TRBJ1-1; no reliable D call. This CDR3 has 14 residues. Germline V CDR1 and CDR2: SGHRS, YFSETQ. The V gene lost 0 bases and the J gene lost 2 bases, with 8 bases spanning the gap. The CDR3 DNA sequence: TGCGCCAGCAGCTTGGATCTGGGAAACACTGAAGCTTTCTTT. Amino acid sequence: CASSLDLGNTEAFF.

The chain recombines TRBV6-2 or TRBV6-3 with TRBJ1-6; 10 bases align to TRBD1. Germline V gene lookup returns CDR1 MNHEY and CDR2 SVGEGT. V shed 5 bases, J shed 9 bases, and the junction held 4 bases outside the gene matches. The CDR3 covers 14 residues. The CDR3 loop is CASSPGQGISPLHF. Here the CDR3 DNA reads TGTGCCAGCAGTCCGGGACAGGGGATTTCACCCCTCCACTTT.

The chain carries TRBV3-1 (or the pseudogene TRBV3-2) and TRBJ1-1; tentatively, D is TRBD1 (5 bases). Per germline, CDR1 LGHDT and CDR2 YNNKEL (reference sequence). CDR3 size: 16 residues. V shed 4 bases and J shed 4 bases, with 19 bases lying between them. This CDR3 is CASSLGSGGAATEAFF. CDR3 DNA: TGTGCCAGCAGCCTGGGCTCCGGAGGGGCAGCCACTGAAGCTTTCTTT.

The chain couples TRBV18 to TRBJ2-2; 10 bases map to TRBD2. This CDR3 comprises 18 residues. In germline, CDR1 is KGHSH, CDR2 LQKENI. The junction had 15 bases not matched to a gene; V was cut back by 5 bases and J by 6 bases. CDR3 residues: CASSSFGLAGVIAGELFF. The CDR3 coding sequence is TGTGCCAGCTCAAGCTTCGGTCTAGCGGGGGTGATTGCCGGGGAGCTGTTTTTT.

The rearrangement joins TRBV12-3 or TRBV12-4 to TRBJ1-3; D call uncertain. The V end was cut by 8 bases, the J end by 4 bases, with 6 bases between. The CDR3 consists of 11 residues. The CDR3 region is CASSGGNTIYF. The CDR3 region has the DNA TGTGCCAGCTCGGGAGGAAACACCATATATTTT.

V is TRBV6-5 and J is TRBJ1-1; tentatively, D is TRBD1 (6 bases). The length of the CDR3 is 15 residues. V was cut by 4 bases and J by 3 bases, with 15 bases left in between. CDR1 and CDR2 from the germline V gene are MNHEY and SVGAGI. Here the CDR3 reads CASSLTTRGDTEAFF. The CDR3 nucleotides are TGTGCCAGCAGTTTGACCACGAGGGGGGACACTGAAGCTTTCTTT.

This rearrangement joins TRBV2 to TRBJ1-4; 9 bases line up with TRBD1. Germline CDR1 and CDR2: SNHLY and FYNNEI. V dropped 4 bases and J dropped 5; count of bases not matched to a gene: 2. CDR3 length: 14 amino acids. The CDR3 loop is CASSGQGGNEKLFF. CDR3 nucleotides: TGTGCCAGCAGTGGACAGGGGGGAAATGAAAAACTGTTTTTT.

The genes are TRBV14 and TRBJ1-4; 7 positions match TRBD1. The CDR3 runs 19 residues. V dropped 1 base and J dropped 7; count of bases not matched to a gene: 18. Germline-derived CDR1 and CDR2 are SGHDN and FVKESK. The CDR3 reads CASSQGQGGARFGLEKLFF. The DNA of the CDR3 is TGTGCCAGCAGCCAAGGTCAGGGGGGGGCAAGGTTTGGTCTTGAAAAACTGTTTTTT.

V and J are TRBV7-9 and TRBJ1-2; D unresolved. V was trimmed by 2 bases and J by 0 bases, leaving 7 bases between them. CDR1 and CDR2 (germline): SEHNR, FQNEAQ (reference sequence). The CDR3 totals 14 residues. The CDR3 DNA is TGTGCCAGCAGCTTATCGTCAGCTAACTATGGCTACACCTTC. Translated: CASSLSSANYGYTF.

In DNA, the CDR3 is TGTGCCAGCAGGGCTGAGGGTAACTATGGCTACACCTTC. Protein product: CASRAEGNYGYTF. The rearrangement uses TRBV2 and TRBJ1-2; D ambiguous. Trimming removed 6 bases at V and 1 base at J, with 9 bases between. Germline CDR1 is SNHLY and CDR2 is FYNNEI. The CDR3 totals 13 residues. Using reference TRBV2 and TRBJ1-2 for the parts outside the CDR3, the full variable domain is EPEVTQTPSHQVTQMGQEVILRCVPISNHLYFYWYRQILGQKVEFLVSFYNNEISEKSEIFDDQFSVERPDGSNFTLKIRSTKLEDSAMYFCASRAEGNYGYTFGSGTRLTVV.

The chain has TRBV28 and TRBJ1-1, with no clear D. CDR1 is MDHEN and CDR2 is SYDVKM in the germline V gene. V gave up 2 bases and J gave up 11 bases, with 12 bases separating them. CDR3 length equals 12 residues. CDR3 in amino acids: CASSLGVQIAFF. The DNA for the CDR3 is TGTGCCAGCAGTTTAGGGGTGCAGATCGCTTTCTTT.